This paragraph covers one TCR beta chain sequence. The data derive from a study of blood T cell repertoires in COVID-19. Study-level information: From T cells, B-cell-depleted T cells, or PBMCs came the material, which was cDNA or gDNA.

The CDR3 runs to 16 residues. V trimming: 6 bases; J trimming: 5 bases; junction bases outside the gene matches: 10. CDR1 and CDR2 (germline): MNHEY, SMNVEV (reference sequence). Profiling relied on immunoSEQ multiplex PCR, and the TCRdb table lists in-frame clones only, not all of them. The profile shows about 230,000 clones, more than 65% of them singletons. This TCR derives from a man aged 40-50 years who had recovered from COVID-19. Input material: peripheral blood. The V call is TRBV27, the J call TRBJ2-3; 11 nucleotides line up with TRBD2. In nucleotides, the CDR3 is TGTGCCAGCAGAAATATAGGGACTAGCGGAAAAGATACGCAGTATTTT. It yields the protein CASRNIGTSGKDTQYF.